The T cell receptor (beta chain) under discussion was sequenced for a study of cytomegalovirus exposure and HLA in healthy donors (dated by TCRdb to the late 2010s). Background on the whole study: According to an earlier analysis of a few hundred of the donors, 150 million to 200 million T cells yielded 117 million unique TCR beta sequences and more than 250 Gb of sequence data. Besides the first cohort of roughly 700 subjects, a separate validation cohort made up of roughly 120 different subjects was used. An earlier analysis of some 500 of the donors applied high-throughput TCR beta sequencing to assess whether each TCR beta V gene segment acted as functional or pseudogenic. Typing coverage varied by locus: about 629-630 donors for A, B, C, DRB1 and DQB1; about 520 for DQA1; approximately 610 for DPA1; under 490 for DPB1. In a later analysis, previously published TCR beta repertoires from some 640 donors were re-analyzed and high-resolution HLA genotyping was added so that TCR occurrence patterns could be studied. Donor age, sex, ethnicity and CMV serostatus were compiled together with the repertoire data. In the later analysis, no new phenotypic data were used to find candidate immune exposures; instead, reliance was placed on TCR beta sequences and their occurrence across donors. Because of strong linkage in the cohort, 5 or 6 DR-DQ haplotypes were treated as single units for association and clustering. The study used immunosequencing to profile the T cell repertoires of approximately 630 subjects and linked those repertoires to cytomegalovirus serostatus. The study aimed to test whether signatures of past pathogen exposure could be identified by cataloging public T cell receptors. In a later genetic analysis, genome-wide SNP genotypes for about 55% of the 666 donors were used, and that subset was treated as a discovery cohort. Among some 400 genotyped donors of the cohort, an average of approximately 200,000 unique TCR beta nucleotide sequences was sequenced per donor, of which about 19% were non-productive. High-throughput TCR immunosequencing, statistical association of individual TCRs with disease status, and machine learning were combined to predict cytomegalovirus infection status. Approximately 300 gigabases of sequencing data and around 87 million unique TCR sequences were included in an early release covering roughly 600 HLA-typed donors. Of the 398 genotyped donors, about 80% fell in the genetic ancestry cluster associated with self-reported Caucasian donors. Every repertoire in the discovery cohort had been generated on one and the same sequencing platform. Class I and class II HLA loci were covered by the typing at four-digit resolution.

Paper-wide results and their limitations: In an earlier analysis of around 600 of the donors, most TCR beta V segments appeared in productive rearrangements about 87% or about 30% of the time, broadly matching IMGT annotations. Most CMV-associated TCR beta chains appeared to be HLA-restricted in a later analysis, and the HLA associations seemed to be driven largely by CMV exposure. In a later analysis, the rate of TCR association differed among HLA loci, with DRB1 alleles having the most associated TCRs and HLA-C alleles having the fewest. It was suggested by the authors that the approach could potentially be generalized to other disease states and immunological phenotypes. For the cohort, immune exposure information was limited to CMV serostatus. The cohort was sequenced for TCR beta chains only, and without alpha or paired-chain data the features that could be detected were limited. The sequencing pipeline was judged likely to have produced a cluster of highly shared sequence variants as a technical artifact. In a later genetic analysis, a missense DCLRE1C variant was associated with V-gene and J-gene trimming of TCR beta chains, and the association was replicated in an independent cohort. The study listed 170 or so TCR beta chains as associated with cytomegalovirus. The classifier was reported to diagnose cytomegalovirus status with high specificity and sensitivity in both the original and validation cohorts. Because the 87-base-pair reads could not distinguish some IMGT-functional V segments, including TRBV6-2 and TRBV6-3, those segments were excluded. Compared with the 666-donor mean, donors in an Asian-associated ancestry cluster had fewer N-insertions in productive TCRs, according to a later genetic analysis. Because HLA typing was missing for some donors at each locus, association tests included only the typed subset. A later analysis reported that several top co-occurrence clusters appeared linked to parvovirus B19, influenza, CMV and Epstein-Barr virus. Because counts were too low, approximately 15 rarely observed V segments, including chromosome 9 orphons, were excluded from the earlier analysis of several hundred of the donors. A further reported finding was that TCR beta sequences accurately predicted the HLA-A and HLA-B alleles for most subjects in the first cohort. Most TCR sequences were observed very rarely across donors, whereas some public TCRs were present in many individuals. A later analysis associated 16,951 TCR beta sequences with specific HLA alleles at a false discovery rate of 0.05. In vitro tests confirmed that a few of the cytomegalovirus-associated TCR beta chains recognize cytomegalovirus antigens. Compared with equally common non-associated chains, HLA-associated TCR beta chains in a later analysis were more clonally expanded and had lower generation probabilities. Assigning TCR associations to individual alleles was difficult when HLA alleles, especially DR and DQ, strongly co-occurred. Presence/absence analyses assumed roughly uniform sequencing depth across donors, an assumption that may not hold. Correlated functional status among segregating V segments might reflect linkage disequilibrium, but an unknown experimental factor could not be ruled out.

The cohort comprised some 700 healthy bone marrow donors. At the time of sampling, every cohort member was nominally healthy, though immune exposures that went unrecorded were likely present. The donor was CMV seropositive and was included in the group of approximately 310 seropositive cohort members. Each donor provided a peripheral blood sample, and peripheral blood mononuclear cells were used for TCR beta sequencing. The Qiagen DNeasy Blood Extraction Kit was used to extract genomic DNA from the blood cell samples. Compared with germline, V lacks 3 bases and J lacks 7 bases; bases without a gene match: 7. From the germline V gene, CDR1 is SGHDT and CDR2 is YYEEEE. From cysteine to phenylalanine, the CDR3 is 14 amino acids long. The entry retains the CDR3 DNA only, 42 bases that are in frame from base 1. The table lists this clone with a few counts. Which antigen it targets is not known. No base quality values were provided; no much bigger clone lies one nucleotide off.

The library relied on the immunoSEQ multiplex PCR assay. For the multiplex PCR, a mixture combining 60 forward primers for TCR Vbeta segments and 13 reverse primers for TCR Jbeta segments was used. The CDR3 region of rearranged TCR beta genes was amplified from genomic DNA with a multiplex PCR assay. Amplified TCR beta libraries were sequenced as 87-base-pair reads on the Illumina HiSeq System. For the original study's pipeline: Across the roughly 600 repertoires, a later analysis counted some 80 million unique TCR beta chains, around 11 million of which were shared by at least two donors. Raw reads were error-corrected and collapsed into unique sequences by a nearest-neighbor algorithm in which closely related sequences were merged to remove PCR and sequencing errors. CDR3 sequences were aligned to IMGT reference sequences to assign V, D and J gene segments. Each retained sequence needed at least a six-nucleotide match to both a V gene segment and a J gene segment. Rearrangements were classified as productive when the CDR3 lacked stop codons and remained in frame with V and J, and all other rearrangements were classified as non-productive. Following IMGT convention, CDR3 was defined as the stretch from the second conserved V-encoded cysteine to the conserved J-encoded phenylalanine. In an earlier analysis of more than 550 of the donors, sequences lacking an unambiguous match to a single V gene segment were excluded. An earlier analysis of 587 of the donors called V segments functional above 56.7% productive rearrangements and segregating when the between-donor standard deviation exceeded 5%. A statistical classification framework was built to diagnose cytomegalovirus status from the catalog of TCR beta chain sequences. A later analysis assigned V and J genes by comparing TCR nucleotide sequences with IMGT/GENE-DB human TR gene sequences. A later analysis assigned CDR3 sequences and most-parsimonious VDJ recombination scenarios with the TCRdist pipeline. In a later analysis, each TCR beta chain was defined by its CDR3 amino acid sequence together with its V-gene family, and reads without a unique V-gene family were excluded. A later analysis removed several hundred highly shared, low-generation-probability nucleotide sequences to deal with suspected cross-contamination and a sequencing artifact. In a later analysis, a clonal expansion index for each public chain was calculated from normalized within-repertoire ranks of inferred template counts. A later analysis computed generation probabilities with a VDJ recombination model fitted to out-of-frame rearrangements, and checked the results against IGoR. In a later analysis, TCR-TCR, TCR-HLA and TCR-CMV co-occurrence was scored with hypergeometric tests, and a repertoire-size bias correction was applied to TCR pairs. In a later analysis, false discovery rates were estimated by permuting HLA or CMV assignments 20 times. In a later analysis, co-occurring TCRs were grouped with DBSCAN, and TCRdist sequence similarity was added when clustering was performed within HLA-allele-positive subsets. Co-occurrence clustering excluded repertoires with fewer than 30,000 or more than 120,000 public chains, plus five with anomalous nucleotide sharing. As stored in TCRdb, this immuneACCESS dataset retains in-frame rearrangements with V and J assigned. A fraction of the clones does not appear; measured against another copy, unresolved V genes explain less than half of the discrepancy, and the remainder lacks a known reason. From that table come the V and J calls and clone size; the DNA was used to work out D and trimming. Within this sample are 45,000 to 60,000 clones, with 80% of them counted one time only. 8% to 8.5% of the sample rests with the top ten.

This TCR was sampled from a young man in good health and CMV-seropositive. The sequence joins TRBV5-6 to TRBJ1-5, with 7 bases in between that match TRBD1. The sequencing sample was made of PBMCs. The DNA sequence is given as TGTGCCAGCAGCTCACGGGACAGTGAACAGCCCCAGCATTTT. Translated, this is CASSSRDSEQPQHF.